A selection of T cell receptor beta chains follows, all from one sample in a study of blood T cell repertoires in COVID-19. TCRdb keeps only in-frame clones here, not all; method: immunoSEQ multiplex PCR. The repertoire holds around 100,000 clones, with more than 70% as singletons. The sequencing input was peripheral blood. The source is a woman of 80 years or more in a cohort sampled during active COVID-19. Both conserved end residues are part of each CDR3. The D gene is left open where the match is weak. Clone sizes are given selectively: once, few, many, or a class where the clone is expanded.

v_call	clone_size	j_call	d_call	cdr3_aa	cdr3_nt
TRBV10-3	NA	TRBJ1-2	TRBD1	CAIRPGQDSYGYTF	TGTGCCATCAGGCCAGGACAGGACTCTTATGGCTACACCTTC
TRBV28	once	TRBJ2-2	TRBD1	CASRWTGGNTGELFF	TGTGCCAGCAGATGGACAGGGGGAAACACCGGGGAGCTGTTTTTT
TRBV7-8	NA	TRBJ2-7	TRBD1	CASSPGTGRTYEQYF	TGTGCCAGCAGCCCGGGGACAGGGAGAACATACGAGCAGTACTTC
TRBV6-5	once	TRBJ2-7	NA	CASSPGRTVEQYF	TGTGCCAGCAGTCCGGGAAGGACAGTCGAGCAGTACTTC
TRBV24-1	NA	TRBJ2-2	TRBD1	CATSDLSGTGRPGELFF	TGTGCCACCAGTGATTTGTCGGGGACAGGGAGACCCGGGGAGCTGTTTTTT
TRBV7-2	NA	TRBJ1-2	NA	CASSLDPDGRDGYTF	TGTGCCAGCAGCTTAGACCCGGACGGGCGGGATGGCTACACCTTC
TRBV9	NA	TRBJ1-2	NA	CASSVGGGGADNGYTF	TGTGCCAGCAGCGTAGGCGGTGGGGGGGCGGACAATGGCTACACCTTC
TRBV6-5	NA	TRBJ1-6	NA	CASTPGGWYNSPLHF	TGTGCCAGCACGCCCGGCGGTTGGTATAATTCACCCCTCCACTTT
TRBV21-1	once	TRBJ2-7	NA	CASSNSPGDGSEQYF	TGTGCCAGCAGCAACTCTCCGGGAGACGGGAGCGAGCAGTACTTC
TRBV2	NA	TRBJ2-5	TRBD1	CASTQAPGRGFGETQYF	TGTGCCAGCACGCAGGCCCCAGGCAGGGGGTTTGGCGAGACCCAGTACTTC
TRBV7-2	NA	TRBJ2-1	NA	CASSLARGSSYNEQFF	TGTGCCAGCAGCTTAGCACGTGGCAGCTCCTACAATGAGCAGTTCTTC
TRBV6-1	NA	TRBJ2-2	TRBD2	CASSEAAGLRIKTNTGELFF	TGTGCCAGCAGTGAAGCGGCGGGACTACGCATAAAAACGAACACCGGGGAGCTGTTTTTT
TRBV7-9	NA	TRBJ2-1	TRBD2	CASSPGLAGDYNEQFF	TGTGCCAGCAGCCCAGGACTAGCGGGAGACTACAATGAGCAGTTCTTC
TRBV10-3	NA	TRBJ2-6	TRBD1	CAIRDRNSGANVLTF	TGTGCCATCAGGGACAGGAATTCCGGGGCCAACGTCCTGACTTTC
TRBV11-2	NA	TRBJ2-7	NA	CASSLVRGSGNYEQYF	TGTGCCAGCAGCTTAGTTCGTGGTAGCGGCAACTACGAGCAGTACTTC
TRBV3-1/TRBV3-2	NA	TRBJ2-5	TRBD2	CASSQNSLAVETQYF	TGTGCCAGCAGCCAAAACTCTCTAGCGGTAGAGACCCAGTACTTC
TRBV6-5	once	TRBJ2-5	TRBD2	CAASSGQETQYF	TGTGCCGCTTCTAGCGGCCAAGAGACCCAGTACTTC
TRBV5-6	NA	TRBJ2-3	NA	CASSLGGRGTDTQYF	TGTGCCAGCAGCTTGGGGGGCCGAGGCACAGATACGCAGTATTTT
TRBV6-5	NA	TRBJ1-5	NA	CASSYSAYSNQPQHF	TGTGCCAGCAGTTACTCAGCCTATAGCAATCAGCCCCAGCATTTT
TRBV11-2	NA	TRBJ2-1	TRBD2	CASSLPGTSFFSVF	TGTGCCAGCAGCTTGCCCGGGACTAGCTTTTTTTCGGTCTTC
TRBV29-1	NA	TRBJ2-3	TRBD2	CSVTSGTTDTQYF	TGCAGCGTTACTAGCGGGACCACAGATACGCAGTATTTT
TRBV5-1	NA	TRBJ2-2	NA	CASSLPQYRNTGELFF	TGCGCCAGCAGCTTGCCCCAGTATCGGAACACCGGGGAGCTGTTTTTT
TRBV25-1	NA	TRBJ2-1	NA	CASSGQVSEQFF	TGTGCCAGCAGTGGACAGGTTAGTGAGCAGTTCTTC
TRBV10-3	NA	TRBJ2-7	TRBD2	CAISDGASGPYEQYF	TGTGCCATCAGTGACGGGGCTAGCGGACCCTACGAGCAGTACTTC
TRBV27	NA	TRBJ1-2	NA	CASSLERTAHGYTF	TGTGCCAGCAGTCTGGAAAGGACAGCCCATGGCTACACCTTC
TRBV18	NA	TRBJ2-1	NA	CASSPRGEGEQFF	TGTGCCAGCTCACCGCGGGGCGAGGGGGAGCAGTTCTTC
TRBV5-1	NA	TRBJ2-1	TRBD2	CASSLDGAVLALYNEQFF	TGCGCCAGCAGCTTGGACGGCGCTGTACTAGCGCTATACAATGAGCAGTTCTTC
TRBV6-5	NA	TRBJ2-1	NA	CASSYEPGDYNEQFF	TGTGCCAGCAGTTACGAGCCAGGGGATTACAATGAGCAGTTCTTC
TRBV6-5	NA	TRBJ2-1	TRBD1	CAVSGQAYNEQFF	TGTGCCGTCTCAGGACAGGCCTACAATGAGCAGTTCTTC
TRBV27	NA	TRBJ1-2	TRBD1	CASSLSTGGWNGYTF	TGTGCCAGCAGTTTATCGACAGGGGGCTGGAATGGCTACACCTTC
TRBV9	NA	TRBJ1-6	TRBD1	CASSSRQGPAYSPLHF	TGTGCCAGCAGCTCCCGACAGGGGCCGGCTTATTCACCCCTCCACTTT
TRBV7-3	NA	TRBJ2-1	TRBD2	CASSSGGLAVNEQFF	TGTGCCAGCAGCTCCGGGGGACTAGCGGTTAATGAGCAGTTCTTC
TRBV7-2	NA	TRBJ2-7	TRBD2	CASSRGTSGYEQYF	TGTGCCAGCAGCCGGGGGACTAGCGGCTACGAGCAGTACTTC
TRBV3-1/TRBV3-2	NA	TRBJ1-2	NA	CASSQVVRGNYGYTF	TGTGCCAGCAGCCAAGTAGTGAGAGGAAACTATGGCTACACCTTC
TRBV28	few	TRBJ2-4	TRBD1	CASSSPWGQGGKNIQYF	TGTGCCAGCAGTTCCCCTTGGGGACAGGGAGGCAAAAACATTCAGTACTTC
TRBV7-2	NA	TRBJ2-5	TRBD2	CASSLSRASGETQYF	TGTGCCAGCAGCTTAAGTAGGGCTAGCGGGGAGACCCAGTACTTC
TRBV19	NA	TRBJ1-1	TRBD1	CASSLQGVWTEAFF	TGTGCCAGTAGTCTCCAGGGGGTTTGGACTGAAGCTTTCTTT
TRBV28	NA	TRBJ1-2	NA	CASTPLSGSYGYTF	TGTGCCAGCACGCCTCTATCGGGGAGCTATGGCTACACCTTC
TRBV5-1	NA	TRBJ1-1	NA	CASSSQGGEAEAFF	TGCGCCAGCAGCTCCCAGGGAGGGGAAGCTGAAGCTTTCTTT
TRBV27	NA	TRBJ1-3	NA	CASSPGVSGNTIYF	TGTGCCAGCTCACCGGGGGTGAGTGGAAACACCATATATTTT
TRBV11-2	NA	TRBJ2-7	NA	CASSLDSNPSYEQYF	TGTGCCAGCAGTCTGGACTCCAACCCCTCCTACGAGCAGTACTTC
TRBV18	NA	TRBJ2-1	TRBD1	CASSLGQAPSNEQFF	TGTGCCAGCTCACTAGGACAGGCCCCTTCGAATGAGCAGTTCTTC
TRBV19	NA	TRBJ1-1	NA	CASSIDGGGVGTEAFF	TGTGCCAGTAGTATAGATGGCGGCGGGGTGGGCACTGAAGCTTTCTTT
TRBV19	NA	TRBJ2-7	TRBD2	CASSPGTSAYEQYF	TGTGCCAGTAGCCCCGGGACTAGCGCCTACGAGCAGTACTTC
TRBV11-3	NA	TRBJ2-3	NA	CASSSPGGSTDTQYF	TGTGCCAGCAGCTCACCCGGCGGGAGCACAGATACGCAGTATTTT
TRBV20-1	NA	TRBJ2-1	NA	CSANRFNEQFF	TGCAGTGCGAACAGGTTTAATGAGCAGTTCTTC
TRBV27	NA	TRBJ2-1	TRBD1	CASSLDRANEQFF	TGTGCCAGCAGTTTGGACAGGGCGAATGAGCAGTTCTTC
TRBV29-1	NA	TRBJ1-3	NA	CSVEDRSSGNTIYF	TGCAGCGTTGAGGACAGAAGCTCTGGAAACACCATATATTTT
TRBV2	NA	TRBJ1-1	NA	CASSGLDRYTEAFF	TGTGCCAGCAGCGGACTTGACAGGTACACTGAAGCTTTCTTT
TRBV27	NA	TRBJ2-7	TRBD1	CASSLEGDRGAYEQYF	TGTGCCAGCAGTCTGGAGGGGGACAGGGGGGCTTACGAGCAGTACTTC
TRBV18	NA	TRBJ2-5	TRBD2	CASSPGTRGQETQYF	TGTGCCAGCTCACCCGGGACTAGGGGCCAAGAGACCCAGTACTTC
TRBV19	once	TRBJ2-3	NA	CASSVDTSSTDTQYF	TGTGCCAGTAGTGTTGACACCTCTAGCACAGATACGCAGTATTTT
TRBV7-7	NA	TRBJ2-5	TRBD1	CASSLQGSETQYF	TGTGCTAGCAGCCTACAGGGGTCAGAGACCCAGTACTTC
TRBV5-4	few	TRBJ1-2	NA	CASSPTQWGRSYGYTF	TGTGCCAGCAGCCCGACGCAATGGGGGCGCAGCTATGGCTACACCTTC